Detailed here is one TCR beta chain. J gave up 3 bases and V 5 bases, and 5 bases lay outside the gene matches. The CDR3 consists of 14 residues. Looked up from germline, CDR1 is LNHDA and CDR2 is SQIVND (reference sequence). The record originates from a study of blood T cell repertoires in COVID-19. The study recruited people aged 18 to 89 years across approximately 25 US areas. Allocation to cohorts depended on clinical history reported by the participants. Two negative PCRs, clearance, or symptom resolution had been documented for recovered Cohort 3 donors. Original processing methods: Reference gene primer amplification yielded estimated nucleated cell counts. Profiled with immunoSEQ multiplex PCR; TCRdb holds only in-frame clones, not every one. V, J and clone size were drawn from that table, and D and trimming were deduced from the DNA. The sample holds over 250,000 clones, roughly 87% seen once.

The chain recombines TRBV19 with TRBJ1-2, with 8 positions matching TRBD1. Sequencing used PBMCs or T cells enriched from blood (not recorded which). The TCR sequence derives from a woman aged 18 to 35 who had recovered from COVID-19. CDR3 in amino acids: CASSGQGGDYGYTF. DNA of the CDR3: TGTGCCAGTAGTGGACAGGGAGGCGACTATGGCTACACCTTC.